The next 27 T cell receptor beta chains were all read from a single sample in a study of blood T cell repertoires in COVID-19. Method: immunoSEQ multiplex PCR; TCRdb's copy keeps in-frame clones and lacks some. The table records around 50,000 clones, about 90% of them present only once. The sequencing sample was made of peripheral blood. The receptors originated from a woman aged 80 or over with COVID-19, enrolled during active disease.

A few counts support this clone. This chain joins TRBV3-1 (or the pseudogene TRBV3-2) and TRBJ1-4; D not resolved. CDR3 length: 14 residues. Germline CDR1 reads LGHDT; CDR2 reads YNNKEL (reference sequence). V shed 1 base and J shed 8 bases, with 11 bases lying between them. The CDR3 spells CASSQVGSLEKLFF. For the CDR3, the DNA is TGTGCCAGCAGCCAAGTCGGGAGTTTAGAAAAACTGTTTTTT.

The chain combines TRBV7-2 with TRBJ2-7; 9 bases are a match to TRBD1. The CDR3 is 14 residues long. Germline lookup yields CDR1 SGHTA and CDR2 FQGNSA. Trimming removed 4 bases from V and 3 bases from J; junction bases left unmatched: 4. The CDR3 region is CASSYTGQGYEQYF. CDR3 sequence (DNA): TGTGCCAGCAGCTACACGGGACAGGGCTACGAGCAGTACTTC.

V usage is TRBV6-1 and J usage is TRBJ2-1; D is perhaps TRBD1 (5 bases). V lost 1 base, J lost 0 bases, and 16 bases lay in between. The CDR3 length is 18 residues. CDR1 and CDR2 (germline): MNHNS, SASEGT. The DNA for the CDR3 is TGTGCCAGCAGTGAAGTGGCAGGAAGAAGGGGCTCCTACAATGAGCAGTTCTTC. Amino acids: CASSEVAGRRGSYNEQFF.

This chain connects TRBV2 to TRBJ2-7, with D uncertain. The V end lost 11 bases, the J end lost 7 bases, and 12 bases lay between the germline ends. The CDR3 is made up of 10 amino acids. Germline V gene data show CDR1 as SNHLY and CDR2 as FYNNEI. In DNA, the CDR3 is TGTGCCCGCCGCGTCCGGGAGCAGTACTTC. It encodes CARRVREQYF.

V gene TRBV5-1 combines with J gene TRBJ1-4; 9 bases are a match to TRBD1. The trim removed 2 bases at V and 7 bases at J, leaving 6 bases unmatched. CDR1 and CDR2 from the germline V gene are SGHRS and YFSETQ. The CDR3 has 15 residues. CDR3 DNA sequence: TGCGCCAGCAGCTTATCCGGGACAGGGATTGAAAAACTGTTTTTT. Its translation is CASSLSGTGIEKLFF.

The V gene is TRBV15, the J gene TRBJ1-4, with 7 bases matching TRBD1. Germline assignment: CDR1 LNHNV and CDR2 YYDKDF (reference sequence). The trim removed 4 bases at V and 7 bases at J, leaving 9 bases unmatched. The CDR3 runs 15 residues. CDR3 loop: CATSTSPGGSEKLFF. The CDR3 nucleotides are TGTGCCACCAGCACCAGTCCAGGGGGGAGTGAAAAACTGTTTTTT.

The chain recombines TRBV2 with TRBJ1-1, with TRBD1 matching over 8 bases. The CDR3 extends over 13 amino acids. Germline lookup yields CDR1 SNHLY and CDR2 FYNNEI. Germline trimming cut 6 bases from V and 5 bases from J; bases unmatched to any gene: 5. As DNA, the CDR3 is TGTGCCAGCAGGAACAGGGGGTATACTGAAGCTTTCTTT. It translates to CASRNRGYTEAFF.

This chain connects TRBV6-6 to TRBJ2-7; TRBD1 agrees at 9 bases. This CDR3 has 15 amino acids. From germline, CDR1 is MNHNY and CDR2 SVGAGI (reference sequence). The junction had 5 bases not matched to a gene; V was cut back by 5 bases and J by 0 bases. The CDR3 bases are TGTGCCAGCAGTCCCGGGGGACAGGGCTCCTACGAGCAGTACTTC. Protein sequence: CASSPGGQGSYEQYF.

The chain recombines TRBV5-1 with TRBJ2-5; 11 nucleotides line up with TRBD2. The CDR3 consists of 16 residues. The ends lost 1 base at V and 5 bases at J; junction bases unmatched: 7. The germline V gene encodes CDR1 SGHRS and CDR2 YFSETQ. The CDR3: CASSLNSGGAGETQYF. The CDR3 DNA reads TGCGCCAGCAGCTTGAATAGCGGGGGGGCCGGTGAGACCCAGTACTTC.

This clone was detected once. The chain links TRBV30 to TRBJ1-1; maybe TRBD1 (6 bases). Germline CDR1 reads GTSNPN; CDR2 reads SVGIG (reference sequence). With 3 bases removed from V and 1 base from J, the gap between germline ends came to 21 bases. The CDR3 is 17 residues long. CDR3 sequence: CAWSRKPGAGENTEAFF. The CDR3 region has the DNA TGTGCCTGGAGCCGAAAACCCGGGGCAGGGGAGAACACTGAAGCTTTCTTT.

This sequence joins TRBV7-2 and TRBJ2-1; D is perhaps TRBD2 (5 bases). Germline V gives CDR1 SGHTA, CDR2 FQGNSA. V was trimmed by 8 bases and J by 6 bases, leaving 11 bases between them. This CDR3 comprises 12 residues. The CDR3 region is CASVLEPNEQFF. For the CDR3, the DNA is TGTGCCAGCGTACTAGAGCCCAATGAGCAGTTCTTC.

The chain carries TRBV7-8 and TRBJ2-2, with D perhaps matching TRBD2 (5 bases). Germline CDR1 and CDR2: SGHVS and FQNEAQ. V lost 7 bases and J 1 base, leaving 16 bases between the germline ends. The length of the CDR3 is 16 residues. CDR3 nucleotide sequence: TGTGCCAGCATCATTGGGCTAGCCGTGAACACCGGGGAGCTGTTTTTT. Its translation: CASIIGLAVNTGELFF.

This clone is medium-sized in the sample. The V gene is TRBV12-5, the J gene TRBJ2-3; 10 bases fit TRBD1. V shed 4 bases, J shed 3 bases, and the junction held 4 bases outside the gene matches. The CDR3 has 15 amino acids. CDR1 and CDR2 (germline): LGHNT, FRNRAP. The CDR3 DNA reads as TGTGCTAGTGGTTCCGGGACAGGGGCTACAGATACGCAGTATTTT. It translates to CASGSGTGATDTQYF. The variable domain in full, with the rest retrieved from reference TRBV12-5 and TRBJ2-3, is DARVTQTPRHKVTEMGQEVTMRCQPILGHNTVFWYRQTMMQGLELLAYFRNRAPLDDSGMPKDRFSAEMPDATLATLKIQPSEPRDSAVYFCASGSGTGATDTQYFGPGTRLTVL.

This sequence joins TRBV7-9 and TRBJ2-3; TRBD1 is a possible D gene (5 bases). Germline V gene lookup returns CDR1 SEHNR and CDR2 FQNEAQ (reference sequence). Trimming took 3 bases from V and 3 from J, leaving 13 bases between them. The CDR3 is 15 residues long. CDR3 sequence: CASSFDRDITDTQYF. CDR3 nucleotide sequence: TGTGCCAGCAGCTTCGACAGAGATATTACAGATACGCAGTATTTT.

The chain employs TRBV15 and TRBJ1-6, with 7 bases fitting TRBD1. The CDR3 length is 14 residues. Looked up from germline, CDR1 is LNHNV and CDR2 is YYDKDF (reference sequence). The ends lost 5 bases at V and 10 bases at J; junction bases unmatched: 8. The CDR3 loop reads CATSRGGQRSPLHF. The CDR3 DNA sequence: TGTGCCACCAGCCGGGGGGGACAGAGGTCACCCCTCCACTTT.

This clone has more than one count but fewer than ten. This chain connects TRBV24-1 to TRBJ1-2, with D unclear. This CDR3 has 13 residues. V lost 7 bases and J lost 4, with 12 bases in between. From germline, CDR1 is KGHDR and CDR2 SFDVKD. The CDR3 reads CATSRNEGYGYTF. The CDR3 DNA is TGTGCCACCAGCCGAAACGAGGGCTATGGCTACACCTTC.

The genes are TRBV4-1 and TRBJ2-1; 9 positions agree with TRBD2. V gave up 1 base and J gave up 9 bases; unmatched junction bases: 10. The CDR3 contains 16 residues. Per the germline V gene, CDR1 is MGHRA and CDR2 is YSYEKL. DNA of the CDR3: TGCGCCAGCAGCCAAGGAGTCGCGGGGGGGCTCTTTGAGCAGTTCTTC. It translates to CASSQGVAGGLFEQFF.

The rearrangement joins TRBV27 to TRBJ1-1; 8 nucleotides line up with TRBD1. The CDR3 sequence is 16 residues long. J lost 0 bases, V lost 6 bases, and 9 bases had no gene match. The germline V gene has CDR1 MNHEY and CDR2 SMNVEV (reference sequence). The CDR3 loop is CASRRTGGGVNTEAFF. The CDR3 nucleotides are TGTGCCAGCAGACGAACAGGGGGAGGGGTGAACACTGAAGCTTTCTTT.

The rearrangement joins TRBV19 to TRBJ2-1; 7 positions agree with TRBD1. Germline CDR1 is LNHDA and CDR2 is SQIVND (reference sequence). V shed 1 base, J shed 3 bases, and the junction held 6 bases outside the gene matches. The CDR3 sequence is 16 residues long. DNA of the CDR3: TGTGCCAGTAGTATAGTCGAGGGGGCCGGCTACAATGAGCAGTTCTTC. It codes for CASSIVEGAGYNEQFF.

The rearrangement joins TRBV6-2 or TRBV6-3 to TRBJ1-2; 7 positions match TRBD1. The CDR3 sequence is 14 residues long. Germline V gene data show CDR1 as MNHEY and CDR2 as SVGEGT. With V trimmed by 0 bases and J by 6 bases, 4 bases remained unmatched. The CDR3 region is CASSYSITGDGYTF. CDR3 DNA: TGTGCCAGCAGTTACTCGATCACAGGGGATGGCTACACCTTC.

This rearrangement joins TRBV20-1 to TRBJ1-2, with 7 bases aligning to TRBD1. Germline V gene lookup returns CDR1 DFQATT and CDR2 SNEGSKA (reference sequence). The CDR3 extends over 13 amino acids. Trimming at V came to 3 bases and at J to 4 bases, leaving 5 bases not matched to a gene. The CDR3 region has the DNA TGCAGTGCTAGTCATGGGACAGTCTATGGCTACACCTTC. Amino acid sequence: CSASHGTVYGYTF.

A note on this clone: A much larger clone is a single base away; this may be a read error. The DNA for the CDR3 is TGTGCCAGCAGTCGACAGGGGTACGAGCAGTACTTC. It encodes CASSRQGYEQYF. This chain links TRBV6-4 with TRBJ2-7; 8 bases fit TRBD1. The CDR3 is 12 residues long. The germline V gene has CDR1 MRHNA and CDR2 SNTAGT. The V segment lost 5 bases and the J segment 4 bases; nucleotides outside the gene matches: 1.

The CDR3 DNA sequence: TGTGCCTGGATACCGACAGTTTTTTCCGAGCAGTACTTC. This codes for CAWIPTVFSEQYF. This chain links TRBV30 with TRBJ2-7; a weak D match, TRBD1 (5 bases). Germline CDR1 reads GTSNPN; CDR2 reads SVGIG (reference sequence). The V end lost 4 bases, the J end lost 6 bases, and 16 bases lay between the germline ends. The CDR3 sequence is 13 residues long.

The V and J genes are TRBV9 and TRBJ2-2; weak D call: TRBD2 (7 bases). Trimming removed 1 base from V and 6 bases from J, with 16 bases in between. Germline V gene sequence: CDR1 SGDLS, CDR2 YYNGEE. The CDR3 totals 16 residues. The CDR3 spells CASSVSPGGGPGELFF. CDR3 sequence (DNA): TGTGCCAGCAGCGTATCACCGGGGGGCGGGCCCGGGGAGCTGTTTTTT.

The CDR3 protein is CASSLAGYQETQYF. The DNA of the CDR3 is TGCGCCAGCAGCTTGGCCGGGTACCAAGAGACCCAGTACTTC. This rearrangement joins TRBV5-1 to TRBJ2-5; D not resolved. This CDR3 region has 14 residues. The V gene's germline CDR1 is SGHRS and CDR2 YFSETQ. Trimming shortened V by 0 bases and J by 0 bases, and 6 bases separated the two germline ends.

In its sample, this clone was seen a few times. The chain recombines TRBV9 with TRBJ1-2; 9 positions agree with TRBD1. The trim removed 2 bases at V and 6 bases at J, leaving 5 bases unmatched. Germline CDR1 is SGDLS and CDR2 is YYNGEE. CDR3 size: 14 residues. DNA for the CDR3: TGTGCCAGCAGCGTCGCGACAGGGGGGAATGGCTACACCTTC. Encoded protein: CASSVATGGNGYTF.

This clone was observed a single time. The genes are TRBV7-9 and TRBJ2-7, with 7 bases matching TRBD1. V was pared by 0 bases and J by 1 base, with 3 bases of the junction left unmatched. The germline V gene encodes CDR1 SEHNR and CDR2 FQNEAQ (reference sequence). The CDR3 is 15 residues long. CDR3 loop: CASSLAQTGSYEQYF. CDR3 DNA: TGTGCCAGCAGCTTAGCTCAGACAGGGTCCTACGAGCAGTACTTC.